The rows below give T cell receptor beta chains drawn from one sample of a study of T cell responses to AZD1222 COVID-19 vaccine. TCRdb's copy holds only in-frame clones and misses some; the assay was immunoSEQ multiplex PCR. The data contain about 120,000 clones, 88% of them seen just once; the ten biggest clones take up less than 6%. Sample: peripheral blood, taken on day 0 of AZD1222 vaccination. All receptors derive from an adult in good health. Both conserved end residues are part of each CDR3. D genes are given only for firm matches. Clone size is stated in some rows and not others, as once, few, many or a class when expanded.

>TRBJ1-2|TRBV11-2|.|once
CASSLGGAGTIDGYTF
TGTGCCAGCAGCTTAGGAGGAGCAGGAACAATTGATGGCTACACCTTC
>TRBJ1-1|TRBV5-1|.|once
CASSLVAGLNTEAFF
TGCGCCAGCAGCTTAGTGGCAGGGCTGAACACTGAAGCTTTCTTT
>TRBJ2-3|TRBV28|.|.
CASGDAQYF
TGTGCCAGTGGGGACGCCCAGTATTTT
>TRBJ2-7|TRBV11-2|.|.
CASSLPRYEQYF
TGTGCCAGCAGCTTACCTCGATACGAGCAGTACTTC
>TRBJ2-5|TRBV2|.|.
CASSGQIQETQYF
TGTGCCAGCAGTGGACAGATCCAAGAGACCCAGTACTTC
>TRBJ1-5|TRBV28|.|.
CASRGSQGGAVQPQHF
TGTGCCAGCAGGGGGTCGCAAGGGGGAGCCGTACAGCCCCAGCATTTT
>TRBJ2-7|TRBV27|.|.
CASSLWVPQAGIYEQYF
TGTGCCAGCAGTCTCTGGGTGCCTCAGGCAGGAATCTACGAGCAGTACTTC
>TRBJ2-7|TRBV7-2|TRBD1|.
CASSRGTGEYEQYF
TGTGCCAGCAGCCGCGGGACAGGGGAGTACGAGCAGTACTTC
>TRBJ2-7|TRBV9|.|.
CASSVSPSGEQYF
TGTGCCAGCAGCGTATCCCCTTCGGGGGAGCAGTACTTC
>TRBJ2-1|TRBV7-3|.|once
CASSPHSSSYNEQFF
TGTGCCAGCAGCCCGCACAGCAGCTCCTACAATGAGCAGTTCTTC
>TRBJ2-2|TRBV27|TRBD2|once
CASSSLAGGGNTGELFF
TGTGCCAGCAGCTCCCTAGCGGGGGGCGGGAACACCGGGGAGCTGTTTTTT
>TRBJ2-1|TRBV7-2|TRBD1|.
CASSLGWARGQNEQFF
TGTGCCAGCAGCTTAGGGTGGGCCAGGGGGCAGAATGAGCAGTTCTTC
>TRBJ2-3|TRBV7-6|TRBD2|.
CASSFSGGTDTQYF
TGTGCCAGCAGCTTTAGCGGGGGAACAGATACGCAGTATTTT
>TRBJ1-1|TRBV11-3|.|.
CASSLGPGRTTEAFF
TGTGCCAGCAGCTTAGGCCCAGGAAGGACAACTGAAGCTTTCTTT
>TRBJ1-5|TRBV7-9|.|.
CASSLSNQPQHF
TGTGCCAGCAGCTTATCAAATCAGCCCCAGCATTTT
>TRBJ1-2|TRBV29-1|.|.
CSVDYSDRDYGYTF
TGCAGCGTTGATTACTCGGACCGAGACTATGGCTACACCTTC
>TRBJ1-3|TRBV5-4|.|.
CASSQPSGNTIYF
TGTGCCAGCAGCCAACCATCTGGAAACACCATATATTTT
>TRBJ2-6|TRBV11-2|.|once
CASSLTSATGANVLTF
TGTGCCAGCAGCTTAACTAGTGCGACTGGGGCCAACGTCCTGACTTTC